Detailed here is one T cell receptor (beta chain). This entry belongs to a study of blood T cell repertoires in COVID-19. About the research overall: Acute and convalescent COVID-19 specimens originated in the United States, Italy and Spain. PBMCs, B-cell-depleted T cells, or T cells provided the cDNA or gDNA that made up the material.

This CDR3 region has 13 residues. Trimming left V 4 bases short and J 4 bases short, with 8 bases between. Germline CDR1 and CDR2: LGHNA and YSLEER. Using immunoSEQ multiplex PCR, the repertoire was profiled, and TCRdb retains in-frame clones only, with some absent. The sample has under 300,000 clones, around nine tenths seen once. The sequencing input was peripheral blood. This TCR was recovered from a woman aged 65 to 85 with active or convalescent COVID-19. J is TRBJ2-1 and V is TRBV4-3; TRBD1 is a possible D gene (5 bases). For the CDR3, the DNA is TGCGCCAGCAGCCGAGACAGTTACAATGAGCAGTTCTTC. It yields the protein CASSRDSYNEQFF.